Below are 20 T cell receptor beta chains sequenced from a single sample in a study of beta chain features in type 1 diabetes. These receptors' antigens are unknown. Study-level results: TCRB CDR3s were moderately but significantly shorter in Type 1 diabetes patients in all four CD4+ subsets.

Investigators reverse transcribed all isolated RNA, so they sequenced expressed TCRB transcripts. Assay used: immunoSEQ multiplex PCR; TCRdb lists only in-frame clones, some missing. The profile covers roughly 700,000 clones, with around 15% appearing a single time and less than 0.025% taken by the ten largest. The sequenced material came from naive CD4+ T cells from blood. All receptors come from a man aged 18 to 30 with type 1 diabetes.

V gene TRBV7-8 combines with J gene TRBJ1-5; 7 nucleotides line up with TRBD1. J lost 7 bases, V lost 1 base, and 10 bases had no gene match. Germline V gives CDR1 SGHVS, CDR2 FQNEAQ. The CDR3 covers 16 residues. The CDR3 coding sequence is TGTGCCAGCAGCTTAGTCGGAGGGGGCGCATCCCAGCCCCAGCATTTT. It encodes CASSLVGGGASQPQHF.

To note about this clone: The same CDR3 also results from other DNA sequences found in this sample. This chain joins TRBV30 and TRBJ1-3; D is unresolved. V was trimmed by 0 bases and J by 4 bases, leaving 4 bases between them. CDR1 is GTSNPN and CDR2 is SVGIG in the germline V gene (reference sequence). The CDR3 is 12 amino acids. The CDR3 region has the DNA TGTGCCTGGAGTGTTGGGGGAAACACCATATATTTT. Translation gives CAWSVGGNTIYF.

A note on this clone: The sample holds other DNA sequences that translate to the same CDR3. The J gene is TRBJ1-1, the V gene TRBV6-5; the D is unclear. V shed 0 bases and J shed 1 base, with 6 bases lying between them. CDR3 length: 14 amino acids. Germline CDR1 and CDR2: MNHEY and SVGAGI. CDR3 sequence reads: CASSYSYRNTEAFF. In DNA form, the CDR3 reads TGTGCCAGCAGTTACTCGTATAGGAACACTGAAGCTTTCTTT.

CDR3 amino acids: CASERGDRLTEQFF. In DNA form, the CDR3 reads TGTGCCAGCGAACGAGGGGACAGACTCACAGAGCAGTTCTTC. The chain has TRBV6-1 and TRBJ2-1; 7 bases align to TRBD1. The CDR3 is made up of 14 amino acids. V lost 8 bases, J lost 10 bases, and 14 bases stayed unmatched. Germline lookup yields CDR1 MNHNS and CDR2 SASEGT.

This chain uses TRBV2 with TRBJ1-1; the match to TRBD1 covers 7 bases. The CDR3 extends over 14 amino acids. In germline, CDR1 is SNHLY, CDR2 FYNNEI. V lost 5 bases, J lost 5 bases, and 8 bases stayed unmatched. CDR3 protein: CASSRRGTETEAFF. CDR3 nucleotides: TGTGCCAGCAGTCGCAGAGGGACAGAGACTGAAGCTTTCTTT. Drawing the rest from reference TRBV2 and TRBJ1-1, the complete variable domain is EPEVTQTPSHQVTQMGQEVILRCVPISNHLYFYWYRQILGQKVEFLVSFYNNEISEKSEIFDDQFSVERPDGSNFTLKIRSTKLEDSAMYFCASSRRGTETEAFFGQGTRLTVV.

This clone was detected only a few times. The sample has other DNA sequences that encode this CDR3 too. The genes are TRBV10-3 and TRBJ2-3; 8 bases are a match to TRBD2. V gave up 4 bases and J gave up 2 bases; unmatched junction bases: 5. This CDR3 is 15 amino acids long. Germline CDR1 ENHRY, CDR2 SYGVKD. CDR3 bases: TGTGCCATCAGTGGATTAGCGGGGCCCACAGATACGCAGTATTTT. It is translated as CAISGLAGPTDTQYF.

The V and J genes are TRBV30 and TRBJ2-5; 11 bases fit TRBD2. CDR3 length: 14 residues. V was clipped by 2 bases and J by 4 bases; unmatched bases: 3. Per the germline V gene, CDR1 is GTSNPN and CDR2 is SVGIG (reference sequence). The CDR3 bases are TGTGCCTGGAGTCGACTAGCGGGGCGAGAGACCCAGTACTTC. Protein: CAWSRLAGRETQYF.

The table lists this clone with a few counts. The chain couples TRBV27 to TRBJ1-1; possible D gene TRBD1, 6 bases. There are 14 residues in the CDR3. Between the trimmed V and J ends, which lost 6 bases and 5 bases, there was a span of 16 bases. Germline assignment: CDR1 MNHEY and CDR2 SMNVEV (reference sequence). In nucleotides, the CDR3 is TGTGCCAGCAGACTTACGGGGGCTGGGACTGAAGCTTTCTTT. Translating it yields CASRLTGAGTEAFF.

The chain carries TRBV7-9 and TRBJ1-2; D not certain. V lost 1 base, J lost 0 bases, and 9 bases lay in between. The CDR3 totals 15 residues. The germline gives CDR1 SEHNR, CDR2 FQNEAQ (reference sequence). CDR3 bases: TGTGCCAGCAGCTTAGGTGCAGTCCCTAACTATGGCTACACCTTC. Amino acid sequence: CASSLGAVPNYGYTF.

V gene TRBV6-1 combines with J gene TRBJ1-3; no clear D. Trimming cost V 6 bases and J 0 bases, with 9 bases left between them. From germline, CDR1 is MNHNS and CDR2 SASEGT. This CDR3 is built from 14 residues. The CDR3 DNA reads as TGTGCCAGCAGGACACCCAACTCTGGAAACACCATATATTTT. Its translation is CASRTPNSGNTIYF.

The gene calls are TRBV28 and TRBJ2-4, with D hard to call. The CDR3 is 15 residues long. CDR1 MDHEN and CDR2 SYDVKM come from the germline V gene. V lost 5 bases, J lost 0 bases, and 11 bases lay in between. CDR3 in DNA: TGTGCCAGCAGTCCCTTTGTGCTAGCCAAAAACATTCAGTACTTC. Translation: CASSPFVLAKNIQYF.

The chain links TRBV11-2 to TRBJ2-7; D might be TRBD1 (5 bases). Germline CDR1 reads SGHAT; CDR2 reads FQNNGV. Trimming removed 0 bases from V and 0 bases from J, with 18 bases in between. The CDR3 contains 18 residues. The CDR3, as DNA: TGTGCCAGCAGCTTAGATTTCGGGCAGGGCTCCATCTCCTACGAGCAGTACTTC. Protein product: CASSLDFGQGSISYEQYF. The full variable domain, rest sourced from reference TRBV11-2 and TRBJ2-7, is EAGVAQSPRYKIIEKRQSVAFWCNPISGHATLYWYQQILGQGPKLLIQFQNNGVVDDSQLPKDRFSAERLKGVDSTLKIQPAKLEDSAVYLCASSLDFGQGSISYEQYFGPGTRLTVT.

This sequence joins TRBV7-9 and TRBJ1-6; D unresolved. The ends were cut back, 0 bases at V and 5 bases at J, with 14 bases in the middle. Germline assignment: CDR1 SEHNR and CDR2 FQNEAQ (reference sequence). This CDR3 has 17 residues. The CDR3 region has the DNA TGTGCCAGCAGCTTAGCGGTGAGAGGCGCGAATAATTCACCCCTCCACTTT. Translating it yields CASSLAVRGANNSPLHF. Variable domain in full (rest from reference TRBV7-9 and TRBJ1-6): DTGVSQNPRHKITKRGQNVTFRCDPISEHNRLYWYRQTLGQGPEFLTYFQNEAQLEKSRLLSDRFSAERPKGSFSTLEIQRTEQGDSAMYLCASSLAVRGANNSPLHFGNGTRLTVT.

The chain carries TRBV7-2 and TRBJ1-5; D uncertain. Trimming pared 2 bases from V and 7 bases from J, leaving 6 bases between. This CDR3 is built from 12 residues. CDR1 SGHTA and CDR2 FQGNSA come from the germline V gene. CDR3 loop: CASSLFAQPQHF. The CDR3 bases are TGTGCCAGCAGCTTATTTGCCCAGCCCCAGCATTTT.

This clone was observed a handful of times. The chain has TRBV9 and TRBJ1-1, with 12 bases lining up with TRBD1. The V gene end was trimmed by 3 bases and the J gene end by 1 base; junction bases not matched to a gene: 7. Per the germline V gene, CDR1 is SGDLS and CDR2 is YYNGEE. This CDR3 spans 17 amino acids. CDR3: CASSARGQGARNTEAFF. CDR3 in DNA: TGTGCCAGCAGCGCTAGGGGACAGGGGGCACGGAACACTGAAGCTTTCTTT. The whole variable domain, filled in from reference TRBV9 and TRBJ1-1, reads DSGVTQTPKHLITATGQRVTLRCSPRSGDLSVYWYQQSLDQGLQFLIQYYNGEERAKGNILERFSAQQFPDLHSELNLSSLELGDSALYFCASSARGQGARNTEAFFGQGTRLTVV.

The chain employs TRBV11-2 and TRBJ2-2, with 7 bases lining up with TRBD1. With V trimmed by 0 bases and J by 6 bases, 4 bases remained unmatched. Germline V gene data show CDR1 as SGHAT and CDR2 as FQNNGV. CDR3 size: 15 residues. The CDR3 nucleotides are TGTGCCAGCAGCTTAGATCCAGGGGGTGCCGGGGAGCTGTTTTTT. Its translation is CASSLDPGGAGELFF.

This chain uses TRBV12-2 with TRBJ2-7; the tabulated D call, TRBD1, remains unverified against the DNA. TRBV12-2 is flagged as a pseudogene. This CDR3 contains 13 residues. DNA for the CDR3: TGTGCAAGTCGCCCCGACAGACGGTACGAGCAGTACTTC. Translation gives CASRPDRRYEQYF.

The chain joins TRBV7-4 to TRBJ1-2; TRBD1 is a possible D gene (6 bases). Germline CDR1 SGHVT, CDR2 SQSDAQ. CDR3 length: 12 amino acids. Trimming shortened V by 5 bases and J by 8 bases, and 12 bases separated the two germline ends. The CDR3 nucleotides are TGTGCCAGCAGCCCCGACGGGGGCGGCTACACCTTC. Amino acid sequence: CASSPDGGGYTF.

The V and J genes are TRBV5-1 and TRBJ2-5; D not resolved. Germline CDR1 is SGHRS and CDR2 is YFSETQ. V dropped 0 bases and J dropped 5 bases, with 5 bases sitting between them. This CDR3 is 12 amino acids long. The chain's CDR3 is CASSLGPETQYF. The CDR3 nucleotides are TGCGCCAGCAGCTTGGGACCGGAGACCCAGTACTTC.

There are a few counts of this clone. The chain couples TRBV4-1 to TRBJ1-5, with D unclear. Germline V gene sequence: CDR1 MGHRA, CDR2 YSYEKL. The V end was cut by 0 bases, the J end by 3 bases, with 9 bases between. The length of the CDR3 is 15 residues. CDR3 region: CASSQDVVNNQPQHF. For the CDR3, the DNA is TGCGCCAGCAGCCAAGATGTGGTGAACAATCAGCCCCAGCATTTT.